These 11 T cell receptor beta chains were all obtained from the same sample, sequenced in a study of T cells in Graves' hyperthyroidism and ophthalmopathy. From RNA transcripts, TCR beta CDR3 regions were amplified. In the first-round RT-PCR of the TCR CDR3, the HTBI primer set was used. Each CDR3 protein is one row after TCRdb ran MiXCR on the multiplex PCR reads. The profile shows 500,000 to 600,000 distinct CDR3 sequences, over 45% of them singletons. Sequencing input: peripheral blood or thyroid tissue (not recorded which). These receptors all come from an adult woman with Graves' disease, either hyperthyroidism or ophthalmopathy (not recorded which).

This clonotype was counted at least ten times. The V and J genes are TRBV20-1 and TRBJ2-7, with no clear D. Germline V gene sequence: CDR1 DFQATT, CDR2 SNEGSKA (reference sequence). This CDR3 has 12 amino acids. Trimming cost V 2 bases and J 6 bases, with 11 bases left between them. The DNA for the CDR3 is TGCAGTGCTAGAAGACTTTCCGGCGAGCAGTACTTC. Translating it yields CSARRLSGEQYF.

This sequence joins TRBV29-1 and TRBJ2-1, with TRBD2 matching over 8 bases. The CDR3 has 15 residues. The V segment lost 1 base and the J segment 7 bases; nucleotides outside the gene matches: 9. Germline CDR1 reads SQVTM; CDR2 reads ANQGSEA. The CDR3 DNA reads TGCAGCGTTGAAGCTTCGGGACTAGGAGATAATGAGCAGTTCTTC. Translating it yields CSVEASGLGDNEQFF.

The sample holds one count of this clonotype. The chain links TRBV29-1 to TRBJ1-4; 7 bases are a match to TRBD1. Germline V gene lookup returns CDR1 SQVTM and CDR2 ANQGSEA. The CDR3 spans 14 residues. With V trimmed by 8 bases and J by 2 bases, 8 bases remained unmatched. CDR3 in DNA: TGCAGCTCCGGGACAGAGGGTACTAATGAAAAACTGTTTTTT. It yields the protein CSSGTEGTNEKLFF.

This clonotype was found many times. The rearrangement joins TRBV5-1 to TRBJ2-5; D is tentatively TRBD1 or TRBD2 (6 bases each). Trimming cost V 4 bases and J 1 base, with 11 bases left between them. Germline V gene sequence: CDR1 SGHRS, CDR2 YFSETQ. The CDR3 is 14 residues long. The CDR3 sequence: CASSPGAGQETQYF. CDR3 bases: TGCGCCAGCAGCCCGGGGGCAGGCCAAGAGACCCAGTACTTC.

The chain links TRBV5-5 to TRBJ2-7; 8 nucleotides match TRBD1. V was pared by 2 bases and J by 2 bases, with 9 bases of the junction left unmatched. Germline values: CDR1 SGHKS, CDR2 YYEKEE (reference sequence). The CDR3 spans 16 residues. The CDR3 region is CASSFSAGTGTYEQYF. CDR3 bases: TGTGCCAGCAGCTTTTCGGCCGGGACAGGAACCTACGAGCAGTACTTC. Filled out from reference TRBV5-5 and TRBJ2-7, the complete variable domain reads DAGVTQSPTHLIKTRGQQVTLRCSPISGHKSVSWYQQVLGQGPQFIFQYYEKEERGRGNFPDRFSARQFPNYSSELNVNALLLGDSALYLCASSFSAGTGTYEQYFGPGTRLTVT.

The rearrangement uses TRBV5-1 and TRBJ2-3, with TRBD2 matching over 8 bases. Germline assignment: CDR1 SGHRS and CDR2 YFSETQ. V lost 4 bases, J lost 1 base, and 8 bases stayed unmatched. The CDR3 loop spans 16 amino acids. CDR3 coding DNA: TGCGCCAGCAGCCGGGTACTAGCGGAAGGCACAGATACGCAGTATTTT. It translates to CASSRVLAEGTDTQYF.

This clonotype was detected only a few times. The chain recombines TRBV15 with TRBJ1-2, with 7 positions matching TRBD1. The CDR3 spans 16 residues. V lost 0 bases and J lost 1; bases outside the gene matches: 5. Germline assignment: CDR1 LNHNV and CDR2 YYDKDF (reference sequence). The CDR3 spells CATSRDRGQRNYGYTF. The CDR3, as DNA: TGTGCCACCAGCAGAGATCGGGGACAGCGTAACTATGGCTACACCTTC.

The chain links TRBV10-3 to TRBJ1-1; D is ambiguous. Germline V gene lookup returns CDR1 ENHRY and CDR2 SYGVKD. The V gene lost 3 bases and the J gene lost 7 bases, with 6 bases spanning the gap. The CDR3 runs to 11 residues. CDR3 DNA: TGTGCCATCAGTGATATCGTTGAAGCTTTCTTT. Translation: CAISDIVEAFF.

The CDR3 DNA reads as TGCGCCAGCAGCTTGTCCCCAGACAGCAATCAGCCCCAGCATTTT. Its protein is CASSLSPDSNQPQHF. The rearrangement links TRBV5-1 to TRBJ1-5; D uncertain. The CDR3 runs 15 residues. V was pared by 1 base and J by 1 base, with 9 bases between. Germline CDR1 reads SGHRS; CDR2 reads YFSETQ.

In this sample, this clonotype turned up once. The junction shows a germline mismatch at one end, possibly a read error. The chain carries TRBV20-1 and TRBJ1-4; D perhaps matches TRBD1 (5 bases). Germline CDR1 is DFQATT and CDR2 is SNEGSKA (reference sequence). The CDR3 covers 13 residues. CDR3 sequence (DNA): TGCAGTGCAAGACCTGGGGCAAGTGAAGAACTGTTTTTT. Its protein product is CSARPGASEELFF.

The rearrangement uses TRBV7-9 and TRBJ2-7, with 12 nucleotides matching TRBD2. The CDR3 consists of 14 residues. Trimming at V came to 5 bases and at J to 12 bases, leaving 11 bases not matched to a gene. Germline V gene lookup returns CDR1 SEHNR and CDR2 FQNEAQ (reference sequence). CDR3 region: CASSPPSGRAQRYF. Written as DNA, the CDR3 is TGTGCCAGCAGCCCCCCTAGCGGGAGGGCCCAGCGGTACTTC. Combining the CDR3 with reference TRBV7-9 and TRBJ2-7 gives the whole variable domain DTGVSQNPRHKITKRGQNVTFRCDPISEHNRLYWYRQTLGQGPEFLTYFQNEAQLEKSRLLSDRFSAERPKGSFSTLEIQRTEQGDSAMYLCASSPPSGRAQRYFGPGTRLTVT.